The clone carrying this TCR beta chain occurred many times. Its target is not known. This sample was taken from a study of T cells after yellow fever vaccination. The CDR3 has 13 residues. CDR1 and CDR2 (germline): GTSNPN, SVGIG (reference sequence). V dropped 8 bases and J dropped 0 bases, with 13 bases sitting between them. TCRdb ran MiXCR on the 5' RACE reads and lists one entry per CDR3 protein. The table records 250,000 or so distinct CDR3 sequences, roughly 3.7% of them present only once. General study findings and limits: Abundant contaminating clonotypes from the bulk population could appear in FACS-sorted repertoires. Though it reached lower strength, the secondary response hit its peak faster, day 5 versus 15. Booster sampling recovered most clones from primary vaccination (roughly 96% CD4, roughly 86% CD8).

The sample was PBMCs, taken 15 days after the yellow fever booster vaccination. The source of this sequence is a man between 18 and 35 years old who received the YFV17D yellow fever vaccine. This sequence joins TRBV30 and TRBJ1-1; no clear D. CDR3 sequence (DNA): TGTGCCGGTTCACAGAATATGAACACTGAAGCTTTCTTT. It yields the protein CAGSQNMNTEAFF. The full variable domain, completed using reference TRBV30 and TRBJ1-1, is SQTIHQWPATLVQPVGSPLSLECTVEGTSNPNLYWYRQAAGRGLQLLFYSVGIGQISSEVPQNLSASRPQDRQFILSSKKLLLSDSGFYLCAGSQNMNTEAFFGQGTRLTVV.